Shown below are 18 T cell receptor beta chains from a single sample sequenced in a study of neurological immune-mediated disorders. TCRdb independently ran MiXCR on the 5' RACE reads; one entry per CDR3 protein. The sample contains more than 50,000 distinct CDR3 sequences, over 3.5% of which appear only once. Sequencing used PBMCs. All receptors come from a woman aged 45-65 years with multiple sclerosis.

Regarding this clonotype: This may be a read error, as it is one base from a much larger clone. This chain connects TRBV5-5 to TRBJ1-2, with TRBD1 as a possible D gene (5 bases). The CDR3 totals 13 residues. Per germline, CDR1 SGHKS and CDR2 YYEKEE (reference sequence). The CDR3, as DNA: TGTGTCAGCAGCATACAGGAAACTTTTGGCTACACCTTC. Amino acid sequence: CVSSIQETFGYTF. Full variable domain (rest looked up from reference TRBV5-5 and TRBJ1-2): DAGVTQSPTHLIKTRGQQVTLRCSPISGHKSVSWYQQVLGQGPQFIFQYYEKEERGRGNFPDRFSARQFPNYSSELNVNALLLGDSALYLCVSSIQETFGYTFGSGTRLTVV.

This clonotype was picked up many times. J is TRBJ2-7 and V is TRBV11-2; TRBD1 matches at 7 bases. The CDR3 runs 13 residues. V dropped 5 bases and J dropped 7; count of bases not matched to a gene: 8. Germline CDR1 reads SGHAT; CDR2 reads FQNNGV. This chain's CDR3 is CASSPDRSWEQYF. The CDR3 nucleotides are TGTGCCAGCAGCCCGGACAGGTCTTGGGAGCAGTACTTC.

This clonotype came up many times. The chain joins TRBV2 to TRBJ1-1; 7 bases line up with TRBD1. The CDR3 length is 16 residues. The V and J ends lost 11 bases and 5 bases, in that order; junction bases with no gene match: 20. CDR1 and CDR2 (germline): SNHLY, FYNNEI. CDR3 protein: CAQGGTRVGVRTEAFF. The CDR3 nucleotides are TGTGCCCAGGGGGGTACCAGGGTAGGGGTGAGAACTGAAGCTTTCTTT.

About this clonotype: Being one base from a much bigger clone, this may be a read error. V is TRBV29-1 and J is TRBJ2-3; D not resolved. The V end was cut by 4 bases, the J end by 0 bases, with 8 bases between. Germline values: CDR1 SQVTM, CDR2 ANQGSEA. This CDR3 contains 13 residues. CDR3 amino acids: CSVVRRSTDTQYF. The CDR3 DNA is TGCAGCGTTGTGCGGAGAAGCACAGATACGCAGTATTTT.

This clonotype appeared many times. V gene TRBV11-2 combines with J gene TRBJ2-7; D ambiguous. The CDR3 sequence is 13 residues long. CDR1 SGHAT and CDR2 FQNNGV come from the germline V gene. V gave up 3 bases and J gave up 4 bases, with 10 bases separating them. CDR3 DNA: TGTGCCAGCAGCTTCTATAACATTTACGAGCAGTACTTC. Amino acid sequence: CASSFYNIYEQYF.

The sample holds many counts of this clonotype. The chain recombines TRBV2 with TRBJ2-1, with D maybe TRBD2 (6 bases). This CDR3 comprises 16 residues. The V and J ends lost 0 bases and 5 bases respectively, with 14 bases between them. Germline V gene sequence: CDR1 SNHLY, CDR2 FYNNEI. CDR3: CASSEAPGGGNNEQFF. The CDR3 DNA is TGTGCCAGCAGTGAAGCCCCTGGGGGAGGTAACAATGAGCAGTTCTTC.

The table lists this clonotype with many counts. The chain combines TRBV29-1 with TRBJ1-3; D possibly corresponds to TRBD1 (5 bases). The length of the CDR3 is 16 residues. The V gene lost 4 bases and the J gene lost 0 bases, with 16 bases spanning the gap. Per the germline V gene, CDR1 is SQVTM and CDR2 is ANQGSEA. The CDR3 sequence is CSVAGVFPDSGNTIYF. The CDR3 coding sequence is TGCAGCGTTGCGGGGGTCTTTCCAGACTCTGGAAACACCATATATTTT.

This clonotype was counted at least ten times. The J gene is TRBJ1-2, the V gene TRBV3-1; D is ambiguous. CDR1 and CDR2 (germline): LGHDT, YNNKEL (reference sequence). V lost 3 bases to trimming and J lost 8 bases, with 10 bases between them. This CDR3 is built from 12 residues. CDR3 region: CASSQGGRGYTF. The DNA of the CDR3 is TGTGCCAGCAGCCAGGGCGGTCGGGGCTACACCTTC.

CDR3 nucleotide sequence: TGCGCCAGCAGTCGCTTAGCGGGAGGGCTTGACACCGGGGAGCTGTTTTTT. It specifies CASSRLAGGLDTGELFF. The V call is TRBV4-1, the J call TRBJ2-2, with 11 bases that match TRBD2. The CDR3 covers 17 residues. The trim removed 6 bases at V and 3 bases at J, leaving 9 bases unmatched. Germline V gene sequence: CDR1 MGHRA, CDR2 YSYEKL.

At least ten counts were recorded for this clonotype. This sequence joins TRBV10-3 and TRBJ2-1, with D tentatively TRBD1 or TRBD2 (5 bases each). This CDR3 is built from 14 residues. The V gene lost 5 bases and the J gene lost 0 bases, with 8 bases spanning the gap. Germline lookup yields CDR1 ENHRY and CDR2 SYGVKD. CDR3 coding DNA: TGTGCCATCAGTAGGGACCCCTCCTACAATGAGCAGTTCTTC. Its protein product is CAISRDPSYNEQFF.

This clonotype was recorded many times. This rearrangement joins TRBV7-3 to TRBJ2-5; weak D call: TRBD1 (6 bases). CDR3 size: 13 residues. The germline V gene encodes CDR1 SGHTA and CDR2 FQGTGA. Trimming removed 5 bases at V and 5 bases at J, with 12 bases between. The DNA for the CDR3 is TGTGCCAGCAGCGACAGGATGGGGGAGACCCAGTACTTC. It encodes CASSDRMGETQYF.

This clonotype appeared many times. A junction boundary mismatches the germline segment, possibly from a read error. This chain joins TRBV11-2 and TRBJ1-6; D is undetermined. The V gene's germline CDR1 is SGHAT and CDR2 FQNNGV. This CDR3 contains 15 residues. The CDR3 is CASSLVGRNNSPLNF. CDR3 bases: TGTGCCAGCAGCTTAGTTGGCAGGAATAATTCACCCCTCAACTTT.

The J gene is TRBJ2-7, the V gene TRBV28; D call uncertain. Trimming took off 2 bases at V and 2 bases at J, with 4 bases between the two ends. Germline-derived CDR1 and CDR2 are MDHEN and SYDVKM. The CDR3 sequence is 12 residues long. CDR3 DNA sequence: TGTGCCAGCAGTTTACAGGCCTACGAGCAGTACTTC. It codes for CASSLQAYEQYF. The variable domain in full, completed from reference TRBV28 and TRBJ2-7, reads DVKVTQSSRYLVKRTGEKVFLECVQDMDHENMFWYRQDPGLGLRLIYFSYDVKMKEKGDIPEGYSVSREKKERFSLILESASTNQTSMYLCASSLQAYEQYFGPGTRLTVT.

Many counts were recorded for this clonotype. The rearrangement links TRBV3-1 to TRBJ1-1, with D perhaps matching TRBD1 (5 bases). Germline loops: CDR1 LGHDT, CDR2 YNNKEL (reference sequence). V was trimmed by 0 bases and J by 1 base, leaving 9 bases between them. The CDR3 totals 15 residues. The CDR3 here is CASSQEGQGNTEAFF. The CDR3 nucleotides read TGTGCCAGCAGCCAAGAGGGGCAGGGGAACACTGAAGCTTTCTTT.

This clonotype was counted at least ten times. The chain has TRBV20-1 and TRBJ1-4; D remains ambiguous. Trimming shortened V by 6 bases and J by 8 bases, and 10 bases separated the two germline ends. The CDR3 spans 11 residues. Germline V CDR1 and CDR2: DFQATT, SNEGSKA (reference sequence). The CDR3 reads CSAKTDEKLFF. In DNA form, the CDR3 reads TGCAGTGCCAAAACAGACGAAAAACTGTTTTTT.

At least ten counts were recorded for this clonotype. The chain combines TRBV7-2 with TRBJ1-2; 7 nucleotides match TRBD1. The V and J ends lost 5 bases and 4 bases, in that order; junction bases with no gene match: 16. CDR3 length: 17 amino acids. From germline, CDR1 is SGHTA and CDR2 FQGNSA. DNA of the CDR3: TGTGCCAGCAGCATCGGACGGGACAGAGTGATTTCCTATGGCTACACCTTC. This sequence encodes CASSIGRDRVISYGYTF.

The CDR3 nucleotides read TGCAGTTTCTCCGGGGAAAAGGGTGGTGAAGCTTTCTTT. Translated, it gives CSFSGEKGGEAFF. The V gene is TRBV20-1, the J gene TRBJ1-1; D gene uncertain. In germline, CDR1 is DFQATT, CDR2 SNEGSKA (reference sequence). The CDR3 runs 13 residues. The ends were cut back, 8 bases at V and 7 bases at J, with 20 bases in the middle.

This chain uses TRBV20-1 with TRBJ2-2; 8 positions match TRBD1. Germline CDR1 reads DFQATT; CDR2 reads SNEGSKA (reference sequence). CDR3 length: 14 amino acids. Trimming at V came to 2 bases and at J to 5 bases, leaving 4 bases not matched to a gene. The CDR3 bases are TGCAGTGCTAGAAGGACAGGGTTGACCGGGGAGCTGTTTTTT. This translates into CSARRTGLTGELFF.